Below, one T cell receptor (beta chain) is given with its context. These data come from a study of blood T cell repertoires in COVID-19. Study-level background: The samples span acute and convalescent COVID-19 from the United States, Italy and Spain. T cells, B-cell-depleted T cells, or PBMCs supplied cDNA or gDNA.

Germline V gene sequence: CDR1 SGHAT, CDR2 FQDESV (reference sequence). The CDR3 is 12 residues long. The V and J ends lost 3 bases and 6 bases respectively, with 7 bases between them. In the original workflow: Nucleated cell number was recorded as an estimate derived from reference gene primer amplification. TCRdb keeps only in-frame clones here, not all; method: immunoSEQ multiplex PCR. The V and J calls and clone size are taken from that table; D and trimming were inferred from the DNA. The sample lists about 140,000 clones, 70% to 90% seen once, with about 8% in the top ten. V and J are TRBV11-1 and TRBJ2-3, with D perhaps TRBD2 (5 bases). The clonotype originates from a woman aged 55-75 years with acute or convalescent COVID-19. The specimen was peripheral blood. CDR3 loop: CASSFGEDTQYF. In nucleotides, the CDR3 is TGTGCCAGCAGCTTCGGGGAGGATACGCAGTATTTT. The full variable domain, in which reference TRBV11-1 and TRBJ2-3 provide the parts outside the CDR3, is EAEVAQSPRYKITEKSQAVAFWCDPISGHATLYWYRQILGQGPELLVQFQDESVVDDSQLPKDRFSAERLKGVDSTLKIQPAELGDSAMYLCASSFGEDTQYFGPGTRLTVL.